This T cell receptor (beta chain) came from a study of cytomegalovirus exposure and HLA in healthy donors (TCRdb year 2017). Background for the entire study: In an earlier analysis of roughly 500 of the donors, 276 Gb of sequence data and 100 million or so unique TCR beta sequences from 180 million or so T cells were reported. Donor age, sex, ethnicity and CMV serostatus were compiled together with the repertoire data. Class I and class II HLA loci were covered by the typing at four-digit resolution. Typing coverage varied by locus: about 629-630 donors for A, B, C, DRB1 and DQB1; approximately 520 for DQA1; nearly 610 for DPA1; roughly 450 for DPB1. The study combined high-throughput TCR immunosequencing, statistical association of individual TCRs with disease status, and machine learning to predict cytomegalovirus infection status. Genome-wide SNP genotypes for about 55% of the 666 donors were used in a later genetic analysis, which treated that subset as a discovery cohort. Every discovery cohort repertoire had been produced on one sequencing platform. An early release covering roughly 640 HLA-typed donors comprised approximately 290 gigabases of sequencing data and 85 million to 100 million unique TCR sequences. Along with the approximately 620-subject first cohort, a separate validation cohort of over a hundred different subjects was used. Of the approximately 400 genotyped donors, around 81% fell in the genetic ancestry cluster associated with self-reported Caucasian donors. Using immunosequencing, the study profiled T cell repertoires from 666 subjects and related those repertoires to cytomegalovirus serostatus. A later analysis re-examined previously published TCR beta repertoires from about 700 donors and added high-resolution HLA genotyping to investigate patterns of TCR occurrence. The study aimed to test whether cataloging public T cell receptors could reveal signatures of past pathogen exposure. To decide whether each TCR beta V gene segment behaved as functional or pseudogenic, an earlier analysis of some 570 of the donors relied on high-throughput TCR beta sequencing. Roughly five DR-DQ haplotypes were handled as single units for association and clustering, since linkage in the cohort was strong. Among about 410 genotyped donors of the cohort, an average of about 240,000 unique TCR beta nucleotide sequences was sequenced per donor, of which about 18% were non-productive. Rather than using new phenotypic data, the later analysis identified candidate immune exposures from TCR beta sequences and from how often those sequences occurred across donors.

The cohort was made up of several hundred healthy bone marrow donors. At the time of sampling, all cohort members were nominally healthy, though unrecorded immune exposures were likely present. The donor was CMV seronegative and belonged to the group of roughly 330 seronegative cohort members. Each donor provided a peripheral blood sample, and peripheral blood mononuclear cells were used for TCR beta sequencing. Genomic DNA was extracted from the blood cell samples with the Qiagen DNeasy Blood Extraction Kit. The protocol used for the library was the immunoSEQ multiplex PCR assay. The multiplex PCR relied on a mix of 60 forward primers for TCR Vbeta segments and 13 reverse primers for TCR Jbeta segments. The CDR3 region of rearranged TCR beta genes was amplified from genomic DNA with a multiplex PCR assay. The Illumina HiSeq System was used to sequence the amplified TCR beta libraries as 87-base-pair reads. Concerning the study's data processing: A later analysis counted some 74 million unique TCR beta chains across the 600 to 850 repertoires, and 9.5 million to 11 million of these chains were shared by at least two donors. A nearest-neighbor algorithm error-corrected the raw reads and collapsed the reads into unique sequences, merging closely related sequences to remove PCR and sequencing errors. CDR3 sequences were aligned to IMGT reference sequences to assign V, D and J gene segments. For a sequence to be retained, a match of at least six nucleotides was required to both a V gene segment and a J gene segment. Rearrangements were classified as productive when the CDR3 lacked stop codons and remained in frame with V and J, and all other rearrangements were classified as non-productive. Following IMGT convention, CDR3 was defined as the stretch from the second conserved V-encoded cysteine up to the conserved J-encoded phenylalanine. The earlier analysis of about 620 of the donors excluded sequences that lacked an unambiguous match to a single V gene segment. In an earlier analysis of about 590 of the donors, a V segment was called functional when productive rearrangements were above 56.7%, and segregating when the standard deviation between donors exceeded 5%. To diagnose cytomegalovirus status from the catalog of TCR beta chain sequences, a statistical classification framework was built. A later analysis assigned V and J genes by comparing TCR nucleotide sequences with IMGT/GENE-DB human TR gene sequences. A later analysis assigned CDR3 sequences and most-parsimonious VDJ recombination scenarios with the TCRdist pipeline. In a later analysis, every TCR beta chain was defined by the combination of its CDR3 amino acid sequence and its V-gene family, and reads without a unique V-gene family were dropped. A later analysis removed roughly 590 highly shared, low-generation-probability nucleotide sequences to deal with suspected cross-contamination and a sequencing artifact. In a later analysis, a clonal expansion index was calculated for each public chain from normalized within-repertoire ranks of inferred template counts. In a later analysis, generation probabilities were computed with a VDJ recombination model fitted to out-of-frame rearrangements, and the resulting probabilities were checked against IGoR. A later analysis scored TCR-TCR, TCR-HLA and TCR-CMV co-occurrence with hypergeometric tests, applying a repertoire-size bias correction to TCR pairs. In a later analysis, false discovery rates were estimated by permuting HLA or CMV assignments 20 times. In a later analysis, co-occurring TCRs were grouped using DBSCAN, with TCRdist sequence similarity added in when clustering inside HLA-allele-positive subsets. For co-occurrence clustering, repertoires with fewer than 30,000 or more than 120,000 public chains were excluded, along with roughly five repertoires with anomalous nucleotide sharing. The clones in this table, taken by TCRdb from immuneACCESS, are in-frame only. Not every clone is retained; where verified, under half of the shortfall comes from an unresolved V gene, and the cause of the rest is unknown. From that table come the V and J calls and clone size; the DNA was used to work out D and trimming. Here the sample has 110,000 or so clones; under 90% occur a single time. Jointly, the top ten make up around 2.6% of the sample.

About this clone itself: What this receptor recognizes is not known. No per-base quality is available; no much larger clone lies one base away.

General findings and caveats noted by the study authors: Because HLA typing was unavailable for some donors at each locus, only the typed subset was used in association tests. According to the authors, the approach could potentially be generalized to other disease states and immunological phenotypes. The presence/absence analyses assumed that sequencing depth was roughly uniform across donors, and that assumption may not be true. Approximately 18 rarely observed V segments, including chromosome 9 orphons, were excluded from the earlier analysis of a few hundred of the donors because counts were too low. A later analysis reported that several top co-occurrence clusters appeared linked to parvovirus B19, influenza, CMV and Epstein-Barr virus. In a later analysis, HLA-associated TCR beta chains were found to be more clonally expanded and to have lower generation probabilities than equally common non-associated chains. The study listed approximately 150 TCR beta chains as associated with cytomegalovirus. A group of highly shared sequence variants was considered likely to be a technical artifact of the sequencing pipeline. For the cohort, immune exposure information was limited to CMV serostatus. According to a later genetic analysis, donors in an Asian-associated ancestry cluster had fewer N-insertions in productive TCRs than the approximately 700-donor mean. Strong co-occurrence of HLA alleles, especially DR and DQ, made assigning TCR associations to individual alleles difficult. V-gene and J-gene trimming of TCR beta chains was associated with a missense DCLRE1C variant in a later genetic analysis, and the association was replicated in an independent cohort. Most TCR sequences were observed very rarely across donors, whereas some public TCRs were present in many individuals. Linkage disequilibrium might explain the correlated functional status among segregating V segments, but an unknown experimental factor could not be excluded. An earlier analysis of 450 to 750 of the donors showed that most TCR beta V segments appeared in productive rearrangements either about 87% or about 30% of the time, which broadly matched IMGT annotations. At a false discovery rate of 0.05, a later analysis linked fewer than 20,000 TCR beta sequences to specific HLA alleles. According to a later analysis, TCR association rates differed among HLA loci, with DRB1 alleles showing the most associated TCRs and HLA-C alleles showing the fewest. The classifier was reported to diagnose cytomegalovirus status with high specificity and sensitivity in both the original and validation cohorts. A further reported finding was that TCR beta sequences accurately predicted the HLA-A and HLA-B alleles for most subjects in the first cohort. In this cohort, only TCR beta chains were sequenced, and detectable features were limited by the absence of alpha or paired-chain data. In vitro tests confirmed that three of the cytomegalovirus-associated TCR beta chains recognize cytomegalovirus antigens. A later analysis found that most CMV-associated TCR beta chains appeared HLA-restricted, with HLA associations seemingly driven largely by CMV exposure.

The sequenced sample was PBMCs. The sequence derives from a young woman in good health and CMV-seronegative.

The sequenced DNA is TGTGCCAGCAGTTTACCCTCCGACAGGGGAACTGAAGCTTTCTTT. The translation is CASSLPSDRGTEAFF. The rearranged chain carries TRBV28 and TRBJ1-1, and TRBD1 matches 8 of the central bases. The junction shows trimming of 2 bases on V and 5 bases on J, and the gene matches do not reach 7 bases of it. The CDR3 covers 15 residues, taking in both the cysteine and the phenylalanine. The only DNA kept is the CDR3, 45 bases in frame from the first base. CDR1 and CDR2 (MDHEN, SYDVKM) derive from the germline V gene.